The rows below give T cell receptor beta chains drawn from one sample of a study of blood T cell repertoires in COVID-19. Data came from immunoSEQ multiplex PCR; TCRdb stores just in-frame clones and leaves some out. Here the sample spans about 69,000 clones, around 80% being singletons. The source material was peripheral blood. Source of these receptors: a man aged 50-60 years with COVID-19, enrolled during active disease. Both conserved end residues are part of each CDR3. Each record gives: CDR3 protein, CDR3 DNA, J gene, D gene, clone size, V gene. The D gene is left open where the match is weak. Clone size is not always given. Where it is, it says once, few, many or a class for expanded clones.

CATSRDQGGGQPQHF,TGTGCCACCAGCAGAGATCAGGGGGGCGGGCAGCCCCAGCATTTT,TRBJ1-5,TRBD1,NA,TRBV15
CASESARGRWYDEQFF,TGTGCCAGCGAGTCGGCCAGGGGGCGTTGGTATGATGAGCAGTTCTTC,TRBJ2-1,TRBD1,NA,TRBV11-2
CASSQRGGYNSPLHF,TGTGCCAGCAGCCAACGGGGGGGCTATAATTCACCCCTCCACTTT,TRBJ1-6,NA,NA,TRBV3-1/TRBV3-2
CASSLHPDTPDEQYF,TGCGCCAGCAGCCTCCACCCTGACACCCCTGACGAGCAGTACTTC,TRBJ2-7,NA,NA,TRBV4-1
CASSLFRAGSNQPQHF,TGTGCCAGCAGCTTGTTCAGGGCTGGGAGCAATCAGCCCCAGCATTTT,TRBJ1-5,NA,NA,TRBV5-6
CAWSVQGTANEKLFF,TGTGCCTGGAGTGTACAAGGGACAGCTAATGAAAAACTGTTTTTT,TRBJ1-4,TRBD1,once,TRBV30
CASSRQGKETQYF,TGTGCCAGCAGTAGACAGGGGAAAGAGACCCAGTACTTC,TRBJ2-5,TRBD1,NA,TRBV5-6
CAWRVPGQGTYTIYF,TGTGCCTGGAGGGTACCGGGACAGGGTACCTACACCATATATTTT,TRBJ1-3,TRBD1,NA,TRBV30
CASSVSGAEQFF,TGTGCCAGCAGCGTTAGCGGGGCTGAGCAGTTCTTC,TRBJ2-1,TRBD2,NA,TRBV7-3
CASSPRDRDVYGYTF,TGTGCCAGCAGCCCCCGGGACAGGGACGTCTATGGCTACACCTTC,TRBJ1-2,TRBD1,few,TRBV5-6
CASSPPVGSGNTIYF,TGTGCCAGCTCACCACCCGTCGGCTCTGGAAACACCATATATTTT,TRBJ1-3,NA,NA,TRBV18
CASSPGYGYTF,TGTGCCAGCAGCCCGGGCTATGGCTACACCTTC,TRBJ1-2,NA,few,TRBV7-2
CASSNRGSTDTQYF,TGTGCCAGTAGTAACAGGGGGAGCACAGATACGCAGTATTTT,TRBJ2-3,TRBD1,NA,TRBV19
CASSPLADEKLFF,TGTGCCAGCTCACCCTTGGCAGATGAAAAACTGTTTTTT,TRBJ1-4,NA,NA,TRBV18
CASSGYRYEQYF,TGTGCCAGCAGTGGATACAGGTACGAGCAGTACTTC,TRBJ2-7,NA,NA,TRBV2
CASEPSASGYNEQFF,TGTGCCAGCGAACCGTCGGCTAGCGGGTACAATGAGCAGTTCTTC,TRBJ2-1,TRBD2,NA,TRBV28
CASSRVPGQGADADTQYF,TGTGCCAGCAGCCGAGTCCCGGGACAGGGGGCGGACGCAGATACGCAGTATTTT,TRBJ2-3,TRBD1,NA,TRBV4-2
CASSQDPLAFWREQYF,TGCGCCAGCAGCCAAGACCCACTAGCGTTCTGGAGGGAGCAGTACTTC,TRBJ2-7,TRBD2,NA,TRBV4-1
CASSQQQQGDSSSYEQYF,TGTGCCAGCAGCCAGCAACAACAGGGGGATTCTAGCTCCTACGAGCAGTACTTC,TRBJ2-7,TRBD1,NA,TRBV4-2
CAWSYGGDQPQHF,TGTGCCTGGAGCTATGGGGGGGATCAGCCCCAGCATTTT,TRBJ1-5,NA,NA,TRBV30
CASSLGQGYTDTQYF,TGTGCCAGCAGCTTAGGTCAGGGATACACAGATACGCAGTATTTT,TRBJ2-3,NA,NA,TRBV7-6
CASSPLIGLAGSYEQYF,TGTGCCAGCAGTCCCCTAATTGGACTAGCGGGTTCCTACGAGCAGTACTTC,TRBJ2-7,TRBD2,NA,TRBV27